This T cell receptor (beta chain) derives from a study of cytomegalovirus exposure and HLA in healthy donors. General study findings and limits: The investigators catalogued 160 or so TCR beta chains as cytomegalovirus-associated. Researchers left out some V segments, among them TRBV6-2 and TRBV6-3, as indistinguishable. The only immune exposure information that was available was CMV serostatus.

Concerning this clone: What it binds is unknown.

V was pared by 9 bases and J by 4 bases, with 9 bases of the junction left unmatched. This CDR3 is 14 amino acids long. Germline CDR1 and CDR2: LNHDA and SQIVND (reference sequence). PCR primers comprised 60 Vbeta and 13 Jbeta primers. Assay used: immunoSEQ multiplex PCR; TCRdb lists only in-frame clones, some missing. This table holds some 150,000 clones, 65% to 80% found once. Sequenced: PBMCs. The chain recombines TRBV19 with TRBJ1-3; 7 positions match TRBD1. The TCR originated in a man in his late teens or twenties in good health and CMV-seronegative. The chain's CDR3 is CASHDRVYGNTIYF. Written as DNA, the CDR3 is TGTGCCAGCCACGACAGGGTTTACGGAAACACCATATATTTT.